This T cell receptor beta chain was sequenced in a study of blood T cell repertoires in COVID-19. Study overall: Researchers got acute and convalescent COVID-19 samples from the United States, Italy and Spain. Sources were T cells, B-cell-depleted T cells, or PBMCs; the material itself was cDNA or gDNA.

With V trimmed by 6 bases and J by 4 bases, 9 bases remained unmatched. Per germline, CDR1 MNHEY and CDR2 SVGAGI. The CDR3 extends over 15 amino acids. Cohort 3 recovered donors had two negative PCRs, clearance, or symptom resolution. Repertoires were generated with immunoSEQ multiplex PCR, while TCRdb's copy carries only in-frame clones and drops some. The sample consists of 200,000 to 250,000 clones, approximately 90% of them appearing once. Material: PBMCs or T cells enriched from blood (not recorded which). The chain combines TRBV6-5 with TRBJ2-5, with TRBD2 identical over 9 bases. The receptor was derived from a young man who had recovered from COVID-19. CDR3 sequence: CASRVAGARRETQYF. In DNA, the CDR3 is TGTGCCAGCAGGGTAGCGGGGGCCAGGAGAGAGACCCAGTACTTC.